Shown below are 28 T cell receptor beta chains from a single sample sequenced in a study of type 1 regulatory T cells. Their cognate antigens are unknown. TCRdb passed the reads through MiXCR, listing each CDR3 protein once. The top ten hold roughly 2.1% of the sample, which has 68,000 or so distinct CDR3 sequences, about 50% seen once. The sample taken for sequencing was cultured non-Tr1 T cells, either the whole culture or a sorted T cell fraction (not recorded which). These receptors all come from a human donor in good health.

V is TRBV20-1 and J is TRBJ2-1, with TRBD2 as a possible D gene (5 bases). The V gene lost 4 bases and the J gene lost 8 bases, with 18 bases spanning the gap. Germline CDR1 and CDR2: DFQATT and SNEGSKA (reference sequence). This CDR3 is built from 14 residues. The CDR3 DNA follows: TGCAGTGCTACCGACGGCGGAAGGCGGGATGAGCAGTTCTTC. Protein sequence: CSATDGGRRDEQFF.

As concerns this clonotype: This clone may be a read error of a much larger clone one base away. This chain joins TRBV5-1 and TRBJ2-5; TRBD1 aligns across 10 bases. V lost 4 bases to trimming and J lost 2 bases; unmatched junction nucleotides: 8. Germline CDR1 and CDR2: SGHRS and YFSETQ. The CDR3 runs 16 residues. The CDR3 DNA reads as TGCGCCAGCAGCGGCGGGACAGGGGAAGCGCAAGAGACCCAGTACTTC. Its translation is CASSGGTGEAQETQYF.

The CDR3 DNA reads TGTGCCAGCAGTTACTCGGGAGGGTTCCTTTCTGGGGCCAACGTCCTGACTTTC. Protein: CASSYSGGFLSGANVLTF. The rearrangement joins TRBV6-6 to TRBJ2-6, with 7 bases fitting TRBD2. Germline V gives CDR1 MNHNY, CDR2 SVGAGI (reference sequence). This CDR3 has 18 residues. The V gene end was trimmed by 0 bases and the J gene end by 1 base; junction bases not matched to a gene: 6.

The genes are TRBV12-5 and TRBJ1-5, with D maybe TRBD1 (6 bases). Germline values: CDR1 LGHNT, CDR2 FRNRAP. V gave up 4 bases and J gave up 7 bases, with 11 bases separating them. The CDR3 extends over 13 amino acids. The CDR3 here is CASGSGGRQPQHF. CDR3 in DNA: TGTGCTAGTGGTTCGGGGGGCCGACAGCCCCAGCATTTT. The variable domain in full, with the rest retrieved from reference TRBV12-5 and TRBJ1-5, is DARVTQTPRHKVTEMGQEVTMRCQPILGHNTVFWYRQTMMQGLELLAYFRNRAPLDDSGMPKDRFSAEMPDATLATLKIQPSEPRDSAVYFCASGSGGRQPQHFGDGTRLSIL.

This chain uses TRBV7-9 with TRBJ1-4; the D is unclear. CDR1 SEHNR and CDR2 FQNEAQ come from the germline V gene (reference sequence). The CDR3 sequence is 12 residues long. V was cut by 4 bases and J by 7 bases, with 7 bases left in between. This CDR3 reads CASSSELEKLFF. As DNA, the CDR3 is TGTGCCAGCAGCTCCGAACTTGAAAAACTGTTTTTT.

V gene TRBV28 combines with J gene TRBJ1-2; 10 bases map to TRBD1. The CDR3 is made up of 15 amino acids. Germline CDR1 and CDR2: MDHEN and SYDVKM. The ends lost 5 bases at V and 7 bases at J; junction bases unmatched: 10. The CDR3 DNA is TGTGCCAGCAGTGGGGACAGGGGCCAGGGGTTTGGCTACACCTTC. This encodes CASSGDRGQGFGYTF.

The rearrangement links TRBV12-3 or TRBV12-4 to TRBJ1-2; D is perhaps TRBD1 (5 bases). There are 14 residues in the CDR3. With 2 bases removed from V and 7 bases from J, the gap between germline ends came to 14 bases. As DNA, the CDR3 is TGTGCCAGCAGTTTACAATGGCAGGGAACTGGCTACACCTTC. Its translation is CASSLQWQGTGYTF.

This sequence joins TRBV7-9 and TRBJ1-1; TRBD1 is a possible D gene (5 bases). Deletions cut 1 base from V and 1 base from J, with 13 bases between. This CDR3 region has 16 residues. Germline assignment: CDR1 SEHNR and CDR2 FQNEAQ (reference sequence). CDR3 protein: CASSLVGDGANTEAFF. The CDR3 DNA reads as TGTGCCAGCAGCTTAGTAGGGGACGGTGCGAACACTGAAGCTTTCTTT. The variable domain in full, with the rest retrieved from reference TRBV7-9 and TRBJ1-1, is DTGVSQNPRHKITKRGQNVTFRCDPISEHNRLYWYRQTLGQGPEFLTYFQNEAQLEKSRLLSDRFSAERPKGSFSTLEIQRTEQGDSAMYLCASSLVGDGANTEAFFGQGTRLTVV.

The count of this clonotype is one. The V call is TRBV4-3, the J call TRBJ2-1; D remains ambiguous. V was shortened by 0 bases and J by 5 bases, with 8 bases between the two germline ends. In germline, CDR1 is LGHNA, CDR2 YSLEER. This CDR3 comprises 14 residues. CDR3 in amino acids: CASSQDRQHNEQFF. As DNA, the CDR3 is TGCGCCAGCAGCCAAGACCGACAACACAATGAGCAGTTCTTC.

The sample holds a few counts of this clonotype. The chain uses TRBV18 and TRBJ1-2, with D hard to call. The germline V and J ends were trimmed by 6 bases and 5 bases, with 16 bases remaining between them. Germline V CDR1 and CDR2: KGHSH, LQKENI. CDR3 length equals 14 residues. The CDR3 sequence is CASSLSAILYGYTF. The CDR3 DNA reads as TGTGCCAGCTCTTTATCGGCTATACTATATGGCTACACCTTC.

This clonotype was seen only once. The rearrangement links TRBV20-1 to TRBJ2-7; D is ambiguous. The germline V and J ends were trimmed by 1 base and 5 bases, with 15 bases remaining between them. CDR3 size: 14 residues. Germline assignment: CDR1 DFQATT and CDR2 SNEGSKA (reference sequence). The CDR3 reads CSARVPSKGDEQYF. In DNA form, the CDR3 reads TGCAGTGCTAGAGTACCCTCGAAGGGCGACGAGCAGTACTTC.

In its sample, this clonotype was seen many times. The rearrangement links TRBV4-1 to TRBJ2-5; 9 nucleotides line up with TRBD2. The CDR3 is 16 residues long. Germline CDR1 is MGHRA and CDR2 is YSYEKL. V gave up 0 bases and J gave up 4 bases; unmatched junction bases: 6. The DNA for the CDR3 is TGCGCCAGCAGCCAAGACCGCGGGGGGGGTCGAGAGACCCAGTACTTC. It encodes CASSQDRGGGRETQYF.

The V call is TRBV5-1, the J call TRBJ2-3, with D perhaps matching TRBD1 (6 bases). The CDR3 runs to 15 residues. The germline V gene encodes CDR1 SGHRS and CDR2 YFSETQ. V lost 5 bases and J lost 3, with 16 bases in between. The CDR3 is CASSYGQSGTDTQYF. The DNA of the CDR3 is TGCGCCAGCAGTTATGGACAGTCGGGGACAGATACGCAGTATTTT.

The chain combines TRBV5-1 with TRBJ1-4; 7 bases align to TRBD1. Germline lookup yields CDR1 SGHRS and CDR2 YFSETQ. The length of the CDR3 is 14 residues. The V and J ends lost 3 bases and 8 bases, in that order; junction bases with no gene match: 7. This chain's CDR3 is CASSSTGASEKLFF. For the CDR3, the DNA is TGCGCCAGCAGCTCAACAGGGGCTTCAGAAAAACTGTTTTTT.

V usage is TRBV5-1 and J usage is TRBJ1-6; 7 bases are a match to TRBD1. Germline CDR1 and CDR2: SGHRS and YFSETQ. With V trimmed by 4 bases and J by 5 bases, 3 bases remained unmatched. This CDR3 contains 14 residues. The DNA for the CDR3 is TGCGCCAGCAGCCGGACAGGAGATAATTCACCCCTCCACTTT. Encoded protein: CASSRTGDNSPLHF.

The chain carries TRBV6-5 and TRBJ2-7, with 8 bases aligning to TRBD2. With 6 bases clipped from V and 4 bases from J, the junction kept 11 bases outside the gene matches. Germline CDR1 MNHEY, CDR2 SVGAGI. The CDR3 length is 15 residues. CDR3 residues: CASSRVQRGSYEQYF. In DNA form, the CDR3 reads TGTGCCAGCAGCCGCGTACAGCGGGGGTCGTACGAGCAGTACTTC.

This sequence joins TRBV20-1 and TRBJ2-5; D unresolved. Per germline, CDR1 DFQATT and CDR2 SNEGSKA (reference sequence). The CDR3 is 14 residues long. Deletions cut 3 bases from V and 3 bases from J, with 14 bases between. The CDR3 spells CSARPPRLKETQYF. The CDR3 DNA reads TGCAGTGCTAGGCCCCCCAGGTTGAAAGAGACCCAGTACTTC.

The gene calls are TRBV7-2 and TRBJ2-3; 9 bases fit TRBD2. CDR1 and CDR2 from the germline V gene are SGHTA and FQGNSA. V lost 1 base, J lost 3 bases, and 8 bases stayed unmatched. This CDR3 has 17 residues. CDR3 nucleotide sequence: TGTGCCAGCAGCTTAGTGTCGGGCGGGGGGGCAACAGATACGCAGTATTTT. The encoded protein is CASSLVSGGGATDTQYF. The variable domain in full, completed from reference TRBV7-2 and TRBJ2-3, reads GAGVSQSPSNKVTEKGKDVELRCDPISGHTALYWYRQSLGQGLEFLIYFQGNSAPDKSGLPSDRFSAERTGGSVSTLTIQRTQQEDSAVYLCASSLVSGGGATDTQYFGPGTRLTVL.

The genes are TRBV7-2 and TRBJ2-2; a possible D gene is TRBD1 (6 bases). The CDR3 loop spans 14 amino acids. Germline CDR1 and CDR2: SGHTA and FQGNSA. V was clipped by 7 bases and J by 0 bases, with 9 bases between them. The CDR3 spells CASTRTANTGELFF. The CDR3 coding sequence is TGTGCCAGCACCCGGACAGCGAACACCGGGGAGCTGTTTTTT.

Here the CDR3 DNA reads TGTGCCAGCAGCGATAGTCCAGGGAAGGTAACCGGGGAGCTGTTTTTT. This gives the protein CASSDSPGKVTGELFF. The rearrangement joins TRBV5-6 to TRBJ2-2, with TRBD1 as a possible D gene (5 bases). The CDR3 sequence is 16 residues long. Germline V lookup: CDR1 SGHDT, CDR2 YYEEEE. Trimming left V 4 bases short and J 5 bases short, with 18 bases between.

The rearrangement links TRBV28 to TRBJ2-3; possibly TRBD1 or TRBD2 for D (6 bases each). Between the trimmed V and J ends, which lost 5 bases and 0 bases, there was a span of 18 bases. Per germline, CDR1 MDHEN and CDR2 SYDVKM. The CDR3 runs to 17 residues. CDR3 sequence reads: CASSPLQGTSSTDTQYF. The DNA of the CDR3 is TGTGCCAGCAGTCCGCTCCAGGGGACTTCTAGCACAGATACGCAGTATTTT. The full variable domain, its missing parts supplied by reference TRBV28 and TRBJ2-3, is DVKVTQSSRYLVKRTGEKVFLECVQDMDHENMFWYRQDPGLGLRLIYFSYDVKMKEKGDIPEGYSVSREKKERFSLILESASTNQTSMYLCASSPLQGTSSTDTQYFGPGTRLTVL.

This chain connects TRBV7-2 to TRBJ2-1, with D maybe TRBD1 (5 bases). The V gene lost 1 base and the J gene lost 8 bases, with 15 bases spanning the gap. The CDR3 has 15 amino acids. Germline-derived CDR1 and CDR2 are SGHTA and FQGNSA. Here the CDR3 reads CASSLVAGFLDEQFF. The CDR3 bases are TGTGCCAGCAGCTTAGTGGCAGGGTTTTTAGATGAGCAGTTCTTC.

This chain links TRBV11-3 with TRBJ2-1, with TRBD2 as a possible D gene (5 bases). The CDR3 is 15 amino acids. CDR1 is SGHNT and CDR2 is YENEEA in the germline V gene. V lost 4 bases to trimming and J lost 5 bases, with 15 bases between them. The CDR3 region is CASSSSGNRNNEQFF. In DNA, the CDR3 is TGTGCCAGCAGCTCTTCGGGGAACCGTAACAATGAGCAGTTCTTC.

V and J are TRBV5-1 and TRBJ1-6, with TRBD1 matching over 8 bases. Losses at the gene ends were 0 bases for V and 8 bases for J; bases not matched to a gene: 7. CDR1 and CDR2 (germline): SGHRS, YFSETQ. The CDR3 runs to 16 residues. The CDR3 DNA reads TGCGCCAGCAGCTTGGGGACAGGGTCTGTCGATTCACCCCTCCACTTT. The encoded protein is CASSLGTGSVDSPLHF. The variable domain in full, with the rest retrieved from reference TRBV5-1 and TRBJ1-6, is KAGVTQTPRYLIKTRGQQVTLSCSPISGHRSVSWYQQTPGQGLQFLFEYFSETQRNKGNFPGRFSGRQFSNSRSEMNVSTLELGDSALYLCASSLGTGSVDSPLHFGNGTRLTVT.

This sequence joins TRBV7-2 and TRBJ2-1, with 8 bases identical to TRBD2. Germline assignment: CDR1 SGHTA and CDR2 FQGNSA. The CDR3 is made up of 15 amino acids. V was pared by 5 bases and J by 9 bases, with 12 bases of the junction left unmatched. The CDR3 region has the DNA TGTGCCAGCAGCGGTCGGGGGGGCCTTGTCAGTGAGCAGTTCTTC. Protein: CASSGRGGLVSEQFF.

The chain carries TRBV11-3 and TRBJ2-1; 13 bases map to TRBD2. Germline values: CDR1 SGHNT, CDR2 YENEEA. The J segment lost 0 bases and the V segment lost 5 bases, leaving 7 bases of the junction unmatched. The CDR3 has 18 amino acids. CDR3 protein: CASSPGTSGDSSYNEQFF. Here the CDR3 DNA reads TGTGCCAGCAGCCCGGGGACTAGCGGGGATAGCTCCTACAATGAGCAGTTCTTC.

This clonotype has a single count. The rearrangement uses TRBV6-6 and TRBJ1-5; D remains unclear. This CDR3 has 15 amino acids. V was trimmed by 4 bases and J by 1 base, leaving 11 bases between them. Germline CDR1 and CDR2: MNHNY and SVGAGI (reference sequence). Here the CDR3 DNA reads TGTGCCAGCAGTTCCACGGGTACCAGCAATCAGCCCCAGCATTTT. The encoded protein is CASSSTGTSNQPQHF.

This clonotype was picked up a small number of times. CDR3 DNA sequence: TGCAGTGCTAGCGCCGGATACGGAAACACCATATATTTT. Its protein product is CSASAGYGNTIYF. The V gene is TRBV20-1, the J gene TRBJ1-3, with unresolved D. Germline V gives CDR1 DFQATT, CDR2 SNEGSKA (reference sequence). This CDR3 comprises 13 residues. Trimming left V 3 bases short and J 4 bases short, with 10 bases between.